One sample yielded the 12 T cell receptor beta chains listed below, sequenced in a study of blood T cell repertoires in COVID-19. The assay was immunoSEQ multiplex PCR, and TCRdb's table has in-frame clones only and misses some. The sample carries more than 150,000 clones, approximately 80% recorded once. The sample comprised PBMCs or T cells enriched from blood (not recorded which). The receptors were gathered from a woman in her sixties who had recovered from COVID-19.

The genes are TRBV27 and TRBJ2-1, with a weak D call TRBD2 (6 bases). Between the trimmed V and J ends, which lost 4 bases and 0 bases, there was a span of 10 bases. CDR1 and CDR2 (germline): MNHEY, SMNVEV (reference sequence). The CDR3 contains 15 residues. For the CDR3, the DNA is TGTGCCAGCAGTTCCCGGGGGAGCTCCTACAATGAGCAGTTCTTC. The encoded protein is CASSSRGSSYNEQFF.

The chain has TRBV7-2 and TRBJ1-2; weak D call: TRBD1 (5 bases). Trimming left V 1 base short and J 7 bases short, with 22 bases between. The CDR3 extends over 17 amino acids. In germline, CDR1 is SGHTA, CDR2 FQGNSA. This CDR3 is CASSLEGRSGYHSGYTF. CDR3 DNA: TGTGCCAGCAGCTTAGAGGGGCGCTCTGGGTATCACTCTGGCTACACCTTC.

J is TRBJ1-5 and V is TRBV9; no clear D gene. The ends were cut back, 0 bases at V and 2 bases at J, with 9 bases in the middle. This CDR3 has 15 residues. Germline-derived CDR1 and CDR2 are SGDLS and YYNGEE. The CDR3 region has the DNA TGTGCCAGCAGCGTAGAAGGCGGGCGCAATCAGCCCCAGCATTTT. Protein sequence: CASSVEGGRNQPQHF.

This chain uses TRBV6-4 with TRBJ1-5; D is unresolved. The CDR3 length is 11 residues. Trimming removed 4 bases at V and 7 bases at J, with 5 bases between. Germline V gives CDR1 MRHNA, CDR2 SNTAGT. The CDR3 DNA sequence: TGTGCCAGCAGTGTAGCCCAGCCCCAGCATTTT. This sequence encodes CASSVAQPQHF.

This sequence joins TRBV19 and TRBJ1-5; D call uncertain. Germline CDR1 LNHDA, CDR2 SQIVND (reference sequence). The ends were cut back, 3 bases at V and 7 bases at J, with 10 bases in the middle. CDR3 size: 13 residues. CDR3 DNA: TGTGCCAGTAGTATGAGCCGGGAGCAGCCCCAGCATTTT. This gives the protein CASSMSREQPQHF.

This chain uses TRBV5-1 with TRBJ1-1; 10 nucleotides align to TRBD1. The V gene end was trimmed by 4 bases and the J gene end by 8 bases; junction bases not matched to a gene: 2. CDR3 length: 12 amino acids. Germline V gene lookup returns CDR1 SGHRS and CDR2 YFSETQ. CDR3 nucleotide sequence: TGCGCCAGCAGCCAGGGACAGGGGGAAGCTTTCTTT. Amino acid sequence: CASSQGQGEAFF.

The chain recombines TRBV5-1 with TRBJ1-1, with 7 bases aligning to TRBD1. The length of the CDR3 is 13 residues. CDR1 and CDR2 (germline): SGHRS, YFSETQ. V lost 3 bases and J lost 6; bases outside the gene matches: 5. Written as DNA, the CDR3 is TGCGCCAGCAGCTCACGACAGGGCTCTGAAGCTTTCTTT. Translation gives CASSSRQGSEAFF.

The chain joins TRBV10-3 to TRBJ2-3; 8 positions match TRBD1. Germline values: CDR1 ENHRY, CDR2 SYGVKD. The V and J ends lost 6 bases and 4 bases, in that order; junction bases with no gene match: 6. CDR3 length equals 14 residues. The CDR3 reads CAIRNDRGADTQYF. The CDR3 nucleotides are TGTGCCATCAGGAACGACAGGGGCGCAGATACGCAGTATTTT.

This rearrangement joins TRBV2 to TRBJ1-6; TRBD1 matches 10 bases. This CDR3 is built from 13 residues. The germline gives CDR1 SNHLY, CDR2 FYNNEI. The trim removed 6 bases at V and 9 bases at J, leaving 2 bases unmatched. The CDR3 DNA follows: TGTGCCAGCAGCGACAGGGGGCGTTCACCCCTCCACTTT. Its protein product is CASSDRGRSPLHF.

The gene calls are TRBV2 and TRBJ1-3, with TRBD1 identical over 7 bases. Germline V gives CDR1 SNHLY, CDR2 FYNNEI. The length of the CDR3 is 14 residues. Trimming cost V 6 bases and J 4 bases; bases outside gene matches: 6. The CDR3 sequence: CASRAGTAGNTIYF. The DNA for the CDR3 is TGTGCCAGCAGGGCAGGGACAGCGGGAAACACCATATATTTT. The variable domain in full, with the rest retrieved from reference TRBV2 and TRBJ1-3, is EPEVTQTPSHQVTQMGQEVILRCVPISNHLYFYWYRQILGQKVEFLVSFYNNEISEKSEIFDDQFSVERPDGSNFTLKIRSTKLEDSAMYFCASRAGTAGNTIYFGEGSWLTVV.

This clone was detected once. The genes are TRBV28 and TRBJ1-2; 8 bases fit TRBD1. Germline CDR1 and CDR2: MDHEN and SYDVKM. Trimming cost V 7 bases and J 3 bases; bases outside gene matches: 13. The CDR3 sequence is 16 residues long. The CDR3 spells CASKRAGGAHYYGYTF. CDR3 sequence (DNA): TGTGCCAGCAAGAGGGCAGGGGGCGCCCACTACTATGGCTACACCTTC.

The CDR3 spells CASRQGANQPQHF. The CDR3 DNA reads as TGTGCCAGCCGACAGGGGGCGAATCAGCCCCAGCATTTT. The gene calls are TRBV6-5 and TRBJ1-5, with 10 bases identical to TRBD1. V was pared by 8 bases and J by 4 bases, with 2 bases of the junction left unmatched. CDR3 length: 13 residues. CDR1 is MNHEY and CDR2 is SVGAGI in the germline V gene.